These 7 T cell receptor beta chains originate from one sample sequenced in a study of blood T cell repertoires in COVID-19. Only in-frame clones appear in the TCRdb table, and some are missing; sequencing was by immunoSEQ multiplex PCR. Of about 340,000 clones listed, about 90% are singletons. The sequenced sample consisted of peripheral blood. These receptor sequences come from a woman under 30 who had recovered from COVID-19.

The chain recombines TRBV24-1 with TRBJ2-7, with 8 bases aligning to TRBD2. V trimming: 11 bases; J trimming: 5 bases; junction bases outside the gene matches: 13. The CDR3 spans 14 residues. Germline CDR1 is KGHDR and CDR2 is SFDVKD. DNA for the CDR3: TGTGCCATAGAAGGAGCGGGAGTCTGCCACGAGCAGTACGTC. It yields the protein CAIEGAGVCHEQYV.

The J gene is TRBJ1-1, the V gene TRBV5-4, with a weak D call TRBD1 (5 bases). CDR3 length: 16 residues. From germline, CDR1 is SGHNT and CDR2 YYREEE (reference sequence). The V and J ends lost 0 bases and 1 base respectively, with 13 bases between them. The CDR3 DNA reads TGTGCCAGCAGCTTGGCTAGGGGCATCTCGAACACTGAAGCTTTCTTT. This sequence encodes CASSLARGISNTEAFF. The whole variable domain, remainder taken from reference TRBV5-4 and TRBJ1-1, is ETGVTQSPTHLIKTRGQQVTLRCSSQSGHNTVSWYQQALGQGPQFIFQYYREEENGRGNFPPRFSGLQFPNYSSELNVNALELDDSALYLCASSLARGISNTEAFFGQGTRLTVV.

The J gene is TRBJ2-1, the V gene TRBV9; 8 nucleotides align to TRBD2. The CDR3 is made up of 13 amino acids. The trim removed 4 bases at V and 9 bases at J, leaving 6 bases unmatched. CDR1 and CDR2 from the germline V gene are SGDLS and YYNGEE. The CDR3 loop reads CASSKREFSEQFF. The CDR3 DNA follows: TGTGCCAGCAGCAAGCGGGAGTTCAGTGAGCAGTTCTTC. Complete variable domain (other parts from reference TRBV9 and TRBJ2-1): DSGVTQTPKHLITATGQRVTLRCSPRSGDLSVYWYQQSLDQGLQFLIQYYNGEERAKGNILERFSAQQFPDLHSELNLSSLELGDSALYFCASSKREFSEQFFGPGTRLTVL.

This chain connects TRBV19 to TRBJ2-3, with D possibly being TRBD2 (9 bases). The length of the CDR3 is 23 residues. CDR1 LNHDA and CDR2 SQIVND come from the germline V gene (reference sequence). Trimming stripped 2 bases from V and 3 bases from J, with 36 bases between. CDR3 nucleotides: TGTGCCAGTAGTATAAGTAGTAGCGGCAGGGGGCCCATAGCGGGAGTACCGACAGATACGCAGTATTTT. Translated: CASSISSSGRGPIAGVPTDTQYF. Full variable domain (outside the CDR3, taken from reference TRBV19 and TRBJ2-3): DGGITQSPKYLFRKEGQNVTLSCEQNLNHDAMYWYRQDPGQGLRLIYYSQIVNDFQKGDIAEGYSVSREKKESFPLTVTSAQKNPTAFYLCASSISSSGRGPIAGVPTDTQYFGPGTRLTVL.

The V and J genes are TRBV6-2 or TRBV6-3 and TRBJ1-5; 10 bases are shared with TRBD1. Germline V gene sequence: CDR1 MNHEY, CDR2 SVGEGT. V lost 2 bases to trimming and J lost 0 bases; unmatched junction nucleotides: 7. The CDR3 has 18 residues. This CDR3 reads CASSYQIGTGDSNQPQHF. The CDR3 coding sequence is TGTGCCAGCAGTTACCAAATAGGGACAGGGGATAGCAATCAGCCCCAGCATTTT.

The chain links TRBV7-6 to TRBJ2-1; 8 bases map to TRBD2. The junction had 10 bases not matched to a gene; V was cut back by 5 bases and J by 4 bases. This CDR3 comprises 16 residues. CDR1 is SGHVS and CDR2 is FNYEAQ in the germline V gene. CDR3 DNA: TGTGCCAGCAGCCCTAGACGACTAGCGAATTACAATGAGCAGTTCTTC. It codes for CASSPRRLANYNEQFF.

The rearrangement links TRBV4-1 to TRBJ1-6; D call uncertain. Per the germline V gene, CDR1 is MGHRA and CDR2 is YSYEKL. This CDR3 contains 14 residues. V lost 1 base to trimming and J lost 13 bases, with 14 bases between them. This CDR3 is CASSQGLTTPPLHF. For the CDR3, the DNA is TGCGCCAGCAGCCAAGGACTCACAACTCCCCCCCTCCACTTT.